This T cell receptor (beta chain) was sequenced during a study of control samples from healthy donors and cancer patients. The CDR3 is 14 residues long. V trimming: 6 bases; J trimming: 8 bases; junction bases outside the gene matches: 9. CDR1 and CDR2 from the germline V gene are MNHEY and SVGAGI. Libraries were prepared by immunoSEQ multiplex PCR; TCRdb keeps only in-frame clonotypes and omits some of them. The sample has about 180,000 clones, 90% to 95% seen once. This chain uses TRBV6-5 with TRBJ1-4, with 7 bases aligning to TRBD1. The source of this sequence is a young woman in good health. Sequencing was done on a sample of blood. CDR3 loop: CASSARDSWEKLFF. In nucleotides, the CDR3 is TGTGCCAGCAGCGCCAGGGACAGCTGGGAAAAACTGTTTTTT.